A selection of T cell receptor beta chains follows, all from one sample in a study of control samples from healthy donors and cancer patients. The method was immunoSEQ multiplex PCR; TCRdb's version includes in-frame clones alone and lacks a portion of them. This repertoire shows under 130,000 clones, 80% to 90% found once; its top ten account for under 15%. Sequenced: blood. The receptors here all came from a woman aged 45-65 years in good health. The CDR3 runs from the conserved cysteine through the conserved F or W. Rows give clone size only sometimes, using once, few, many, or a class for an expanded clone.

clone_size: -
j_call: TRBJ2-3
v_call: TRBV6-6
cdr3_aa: CASSYAQPGRSDTQYF

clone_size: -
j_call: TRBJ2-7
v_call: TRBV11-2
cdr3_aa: CASSPLGGTSSYEQYF

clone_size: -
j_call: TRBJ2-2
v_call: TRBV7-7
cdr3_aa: CASSLIENTGELFF

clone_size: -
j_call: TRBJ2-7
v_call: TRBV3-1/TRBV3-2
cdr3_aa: CASSIPGLYEQYF

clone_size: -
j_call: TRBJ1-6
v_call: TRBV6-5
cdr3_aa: CASRVEGRANSPLHF

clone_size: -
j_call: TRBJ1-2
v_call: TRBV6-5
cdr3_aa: CASTVERGLPYTF

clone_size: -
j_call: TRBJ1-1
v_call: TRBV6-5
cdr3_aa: CASSPGQGPSEAFF

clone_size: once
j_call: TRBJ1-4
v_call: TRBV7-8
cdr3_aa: CASSLDRGSTTNEKLFF

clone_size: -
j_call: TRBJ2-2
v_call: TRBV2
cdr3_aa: CASSVVPGRTGELFF

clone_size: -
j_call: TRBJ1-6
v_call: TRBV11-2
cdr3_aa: CASTTSGGGFSPLHF

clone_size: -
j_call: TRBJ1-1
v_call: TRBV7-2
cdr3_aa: CASSLGEGPEAFF

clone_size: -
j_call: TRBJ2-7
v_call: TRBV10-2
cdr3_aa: CASGASGYEQYF

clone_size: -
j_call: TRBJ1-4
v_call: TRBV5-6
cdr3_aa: CASSGDRNEKLFF

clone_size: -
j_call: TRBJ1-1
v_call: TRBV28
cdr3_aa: CASSPFNRATEAFF

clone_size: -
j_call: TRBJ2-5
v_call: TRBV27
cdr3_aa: CASMGLGSYSRGSAETQYF

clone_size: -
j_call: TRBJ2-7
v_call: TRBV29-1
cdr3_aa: CSVRTDNEQYF

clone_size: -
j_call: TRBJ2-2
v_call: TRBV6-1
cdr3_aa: CASSEGQGNTGELFF

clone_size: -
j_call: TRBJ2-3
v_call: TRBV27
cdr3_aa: CASSLGSFGGTQYF

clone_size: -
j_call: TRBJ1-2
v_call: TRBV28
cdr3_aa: CASSLPRRDSHYGYTF

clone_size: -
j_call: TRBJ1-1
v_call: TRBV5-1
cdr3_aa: CASSLTSNTEAFF

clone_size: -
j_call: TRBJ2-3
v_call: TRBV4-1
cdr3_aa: CASSQDRDRADTQYF

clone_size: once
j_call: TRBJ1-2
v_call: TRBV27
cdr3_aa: CASSTSGANFYGYTF

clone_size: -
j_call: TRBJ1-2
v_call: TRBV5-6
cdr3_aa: CASSLGGPTYGYTF

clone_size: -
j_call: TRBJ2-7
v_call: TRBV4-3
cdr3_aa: CASSQRQISEQYF

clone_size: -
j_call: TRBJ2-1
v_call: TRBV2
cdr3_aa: CASDGHSANNEQFF

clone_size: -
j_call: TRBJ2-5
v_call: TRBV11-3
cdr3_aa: CASSLRLPGRKTQYF

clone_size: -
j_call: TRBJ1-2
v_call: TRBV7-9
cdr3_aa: CASSFSGRTDGYTF

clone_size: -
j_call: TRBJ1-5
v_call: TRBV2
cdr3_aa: CASSEWGGAGQPQHF

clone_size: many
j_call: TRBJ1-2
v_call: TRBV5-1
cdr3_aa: CASSLYGGTEAFNGYTF

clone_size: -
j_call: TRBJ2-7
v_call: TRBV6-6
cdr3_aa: CAAVTIQKDASYEQYF

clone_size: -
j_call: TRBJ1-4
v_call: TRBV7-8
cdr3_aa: CASSPNRGRPNEKLFF

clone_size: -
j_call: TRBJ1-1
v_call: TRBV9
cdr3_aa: CASSVAANTEAFF

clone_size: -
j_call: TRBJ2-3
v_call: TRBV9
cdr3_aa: CASSPDSLADTQYF

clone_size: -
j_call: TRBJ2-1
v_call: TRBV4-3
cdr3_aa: CASSPGTSGGAGDNEQFF

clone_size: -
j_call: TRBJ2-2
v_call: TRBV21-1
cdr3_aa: CASSKVRTDFLSNTGELFF